This T cell receptor (beta chain) was identified in a study of Graves' ophthalmopathy and Graves' hyperthyroidism. RNA transcripts yielded amplified TCR beta CDR3 regions. HTBI primers were employed in first-round RT-PCR, then a second-round multiplex PCR followed. In TCRdb, the multiplex PCR reads were re-called with MiXCR into one record per CDR3 protein. In the table there are some 400,000 distinct CDR3 sequences, around 18% of which are singletons. CDR1 is KGHSH, CDR2 LQKENI, per germline. The CDR3 covers 15 residues. Trimming pared 1 base from V and 6 bases from J, leaving 15 bases between. This clonotype was picked up many times.

The chain employs TRBV18 and TRBJ1-1, with D possibly matching TRBD1 (5 bases). The receptor was derived from a woman aged 18-29 years with Graves' ophthalmopathy. The sequenced sample consisted of peripheral blood. CDR3 nucleotides: TGTGCCAGCTCACCACAGGGACTTCTTGGGGCTGAAGCTTTCTTT. Protein product: CASSPQGLLGAEAFF.